The entry that follows covers one TCR beta chain sequence. J was trimmed by 4 bases and V by 1 base; bases with no gene match: 5. This CDR3 spans 15 amino acids. CDR1 is SEHNR, CDR2 FQNEAQ, per germline (reference sequence). Per the original methods: Estimated nucleated cell counts came from reference gene primer amplification. Repertoires were generated with immunoSEQ multiplex PCR, while TCRdb's copy carries only in-frame clones and drops some. V and J calls and clone size are given by that table; D and trimming were obtained from the DNA. Of about 210,000 clones listed, roughly 85% are singletons. The data are from a study of blood T cell repertoires in COVID-19. Across the study: The United States, Italy and Spain provided the acute and convalescent COVID-19 samples. T cells, B-cell-depleted T cells, or PBMCs supplied cDNA or gDNA.

The V gene is TRBV7-9, the J gene TRBJ1-2, with 8 bases identical to TRBD1. The TCR sequence derives from a woman in her 40s with active or convalescent COVID-19. The sequenced sample consisted of peripheral blood. The CDR3 DNA follows: TGTGCCAGCAGCTTAGAACTAGACAGGGGCTATGGCTACACCTTC. It encodes CASSLELDRGYGYTF.